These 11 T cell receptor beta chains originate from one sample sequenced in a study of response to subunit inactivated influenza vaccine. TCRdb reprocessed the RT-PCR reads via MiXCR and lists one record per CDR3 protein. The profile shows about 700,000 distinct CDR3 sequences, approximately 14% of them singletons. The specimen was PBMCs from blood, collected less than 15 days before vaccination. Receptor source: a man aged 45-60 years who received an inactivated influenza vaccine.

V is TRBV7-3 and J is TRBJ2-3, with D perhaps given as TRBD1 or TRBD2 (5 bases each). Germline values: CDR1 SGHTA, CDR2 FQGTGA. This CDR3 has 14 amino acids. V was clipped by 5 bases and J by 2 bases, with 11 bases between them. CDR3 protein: CASSQRGDTDTQYF. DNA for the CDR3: TGTGCCAGCAGCCAGAGGGGAGACACAGATACGCAGTATTTT.

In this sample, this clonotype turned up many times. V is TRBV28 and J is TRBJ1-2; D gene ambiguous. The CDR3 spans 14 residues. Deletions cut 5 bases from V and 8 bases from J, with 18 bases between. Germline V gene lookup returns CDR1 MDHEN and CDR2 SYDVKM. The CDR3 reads CASSPPSRGGGYTF. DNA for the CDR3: TGTGCCAGCAGTCCACCCAGTCGGGGAGGAGGCTACACCTTC.

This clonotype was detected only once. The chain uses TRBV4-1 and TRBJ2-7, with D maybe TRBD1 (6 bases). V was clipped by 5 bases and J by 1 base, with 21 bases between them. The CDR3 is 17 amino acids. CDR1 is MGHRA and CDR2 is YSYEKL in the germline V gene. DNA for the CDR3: TGCGCCAGCAGCTACACTTCTACAGGGAGACCATCCTACGAGCAGTACTTC. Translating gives CASSYTSTGRPSYEQYF.

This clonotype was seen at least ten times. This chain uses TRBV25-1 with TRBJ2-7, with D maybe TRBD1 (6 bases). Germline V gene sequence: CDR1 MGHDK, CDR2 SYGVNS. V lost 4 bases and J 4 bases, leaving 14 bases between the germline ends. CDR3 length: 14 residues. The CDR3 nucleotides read TGTGCCAGCAGTGCGACGACAGGAGCGTACGAGCAGTACTTC. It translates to CASSATTGAYEQYF.

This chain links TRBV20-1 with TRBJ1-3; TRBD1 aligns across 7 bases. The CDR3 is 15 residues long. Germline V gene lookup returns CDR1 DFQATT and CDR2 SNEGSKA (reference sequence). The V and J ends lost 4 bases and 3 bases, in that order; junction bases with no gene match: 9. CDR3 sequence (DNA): TGCAGTGCTATAAACAGGGGAGACTTTGGAAACACCATATATTTT. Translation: CSAINRGDFGNTIYF.

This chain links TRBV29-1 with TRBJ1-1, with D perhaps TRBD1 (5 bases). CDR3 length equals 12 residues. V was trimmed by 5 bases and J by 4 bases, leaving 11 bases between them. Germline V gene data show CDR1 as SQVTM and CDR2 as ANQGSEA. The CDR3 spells CSVNRFGTEAFF. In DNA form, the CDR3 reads TGCAGCGTTAACAGGTTTGGCACTGAAGCTTTCTTT.

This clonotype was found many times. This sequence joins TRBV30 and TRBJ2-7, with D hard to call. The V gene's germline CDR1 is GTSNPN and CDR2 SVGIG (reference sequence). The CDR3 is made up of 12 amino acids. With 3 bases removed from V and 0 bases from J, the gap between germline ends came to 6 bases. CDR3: CAWRDDSYEQYF. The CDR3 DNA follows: TGTGCCTGGAGGGACGACTCCTACGAGCAGTACTTC.

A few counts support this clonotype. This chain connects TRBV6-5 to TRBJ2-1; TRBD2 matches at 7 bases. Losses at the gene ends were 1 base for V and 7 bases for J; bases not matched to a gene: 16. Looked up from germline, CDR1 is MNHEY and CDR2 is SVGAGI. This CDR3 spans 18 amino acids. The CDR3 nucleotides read TGTGCCAGCAGTTACTTAGCCTCTAGCGGCCCAGCCTGGAATGAGCAGTTCTTC. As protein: CASSYLASSGPAWNEQFF.

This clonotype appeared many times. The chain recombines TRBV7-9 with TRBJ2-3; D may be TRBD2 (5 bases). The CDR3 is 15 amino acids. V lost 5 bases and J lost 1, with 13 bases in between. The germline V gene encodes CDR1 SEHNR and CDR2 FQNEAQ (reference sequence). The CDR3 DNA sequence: TGTGCCAGCAGCCCGTCTGGGAGACGCACAGATACGCAGTATTTT. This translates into CASSPSGRRTDTQYF.

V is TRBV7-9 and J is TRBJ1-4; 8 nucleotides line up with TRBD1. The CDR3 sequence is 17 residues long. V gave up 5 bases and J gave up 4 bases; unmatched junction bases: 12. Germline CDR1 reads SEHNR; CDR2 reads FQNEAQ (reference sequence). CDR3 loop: CASSRTRTGSINEKLFF. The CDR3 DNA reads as TGTGCCAGCAGCCGGACGAGGACAGGGTCTATTAATGAAAAACTGTTTTTT.

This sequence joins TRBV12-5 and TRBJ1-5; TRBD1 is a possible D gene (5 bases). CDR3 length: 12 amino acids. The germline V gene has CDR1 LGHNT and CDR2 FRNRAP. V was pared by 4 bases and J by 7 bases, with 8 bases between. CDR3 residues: CASGSGDQPQHF. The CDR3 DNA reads TGTGCTAGTGGTTCGGGGGACCAGCCCCAGCATTTT.